This T cell receptor (beta chain) was sequenced during a study of cytomegalovirus exposure and HLA in healthy donors. On the study more broadly: A data release that came early held roughly 90 million unique TCRs from HLA-typed donors.

Remarks on this clone: Its target is unknown.

CDR3 size: 13 residues. Germline CDR1 SGHNT, CDR2 YYREEE (reference sequence). Trimming took off 4 bases at V and 5 bases at J, with 11 bases between the two ends. Study-wide points: A link between a missense DCLRE1C variant and TCR beta V- and J-gene trimming emerged from a later analysis. A later analysis appeared to link common viral pathogens to several of the most significant clusters.

Primers for the PCR totalled 60 Vbeta and 13 Jbeta. Data came from immunoSEQ multiplex PCR; TCRdb stores just in-frame clones and leaves some out. The sample shows 150,000 or so clones, about 75% of them seen only once. This TCR was recovered from a young man in good health and CMV-seropositive. This rearrangement joins TRBV5-4 to TRBJ2-3; D remains unclear. The material sequenced was PBMCs. The CDR3 DNA reads TGTGCCAGCAGCATCCACTCGGGAGATACGCAGTATTTT. It translates to CASSIHSGDTQYF. Drawing the rest from reference TRBV5-4 and TRBJ2-3, the complete variable domain is ETGVTQSPTHLIKTRGQQVTLRCSSQSGHNTVSWYQQALGQGPQFIFQYYREEENGRGNFPPRFSGLQFPNYSSELNVNALELDDSALYLCASSIHSGDTQYFGPGTRLTVL.